The present T cell receptor (beta chain) was sequenced within a study of blood T cell repertoires in COVID-19. In the study overall: The cDNA or gDNA used as material had been derived from T cells, B-cell-depleted T cells, or PBMCs.

Germline-derived CDR1 and CDR2 are SGHRS and YFSETQ. This CDR3 has 14 amino acids. J lost 9 bases, V lost 1 base, and 7 bases had no gene match. Using immunoSEQ multiplex PCR, the repertoire was profiled, and TCRdb retains in-frame clones only, with some absent. This table holds 95,000 to 110,000 clones, around four fifths found once. Sample: peripheral blood. This chain connects TRBV5-1 to TRBJ2-1; TRBD2 aligns across 7 bases. The TCR was taken from a man in his 70s with acute or convalescent COVID-19. DNA for the CDR3: TGCGCCAGCAGCTTGAAGACTAGCAGTGGTGAGCAGTTCTTC. Translation gives CASSLKTSSGEQFF.